Sequencing of this T cell receptor (beta chain) was carried out in a study of STAT3 mutations in large granular lymphocyte leukemia. Study summary: Roughly half the longitudinally sequenced T-LGLL patients had canonical STAT3 mutations. Whole-study findings and limits: Every T-LGLL patient had at least one immunodominant TCRbeta clonotype. In about 35% of the 18 patients, new TCR clonotypes emerged after therapy. Treatment regimens differed across patients between samplings.

In this sample, this clone is medium-sized. No antigen is known for it. The germline V gene encodes CDR1 KGHSH and CDR2 LQKENI. With 3 bases removed from V and 4 bases from J, the gap between germline ends came to 10 bases. The CDR3 extends over 14 amino acids. Average productive template count per sample was about 44,000. Only in-frame clones appear in the TCRdb table, and some are missing; sequencing was by immunoSEQ multiplex PCR. Seen here are about 4,300 clones, over 50% observed once, and the top ten hold approximately 65%. The chain joins TRBV18 to TRBJ1-5, with D perhaps TRBD1 (5 bases). Sequenced material: peripheral blood mononuclear cells. The sequence derives from a male patient in his 50s with T-cell large granular lymphocyte leukemia. Some clones in this sample may be carry-over from other donors' samples. DNA for the CDR3: TGTGCCAGCTCACCGGGAGGGGCTAATCAGCCCCAGCATTTT. This gives the protein CASSPGGANQPQHF.